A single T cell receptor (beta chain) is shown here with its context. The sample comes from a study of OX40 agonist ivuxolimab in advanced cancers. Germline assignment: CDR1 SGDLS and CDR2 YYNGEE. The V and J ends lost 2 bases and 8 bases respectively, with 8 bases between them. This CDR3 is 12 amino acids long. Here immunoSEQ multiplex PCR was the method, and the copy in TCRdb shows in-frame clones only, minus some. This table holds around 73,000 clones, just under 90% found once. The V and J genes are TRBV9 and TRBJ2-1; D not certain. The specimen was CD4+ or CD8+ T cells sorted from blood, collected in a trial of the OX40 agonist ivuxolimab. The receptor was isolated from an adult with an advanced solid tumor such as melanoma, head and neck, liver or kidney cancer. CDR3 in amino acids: CASSVGGDEQFF. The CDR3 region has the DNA TGTGCCAGCAGCGTCGGCGGCGATGAGCAGTTCTTC. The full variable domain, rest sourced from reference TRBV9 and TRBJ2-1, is DSGVTQTPKHLITATGQRVTLRCSPRSGDLSVYWYQQSLDQGLQFLIQYYNGEERAKGNILERFSAQQFPDLHSELNLSSLELGDSALYFCASSVGGDEQFFGPGTRLTVL.